The 22 T cell receptor beta chains in this list originate from one sample, sequenced in a study of blood T cell repertoires in COVID-19. Sequenced by immunoSEQ multiplex PCR; TCRdb stores in-frame clones only, minus some. Altogether almost 95,000 clones are present, around nine tenths being singletons, with the ten largest covering about a sixth. Sequencing was carried out using peripheral blood. These receptors originate from a woman aged 55 to 70 with COVID-19, enrolled during active disease.

The chain has TRBV30 and TRBJ1-1; 9 bases are a match to TRBD1. The CDR3 loop spans 13 amino acids. Germline-derived CDR1 and CDR2 are GTSNPN and SVGIG (reference sequence). The ends lost 5 bases at V and 3 bases at J; junction bases unmatched: 4. CDR3 sequence reads: CAWGQGKDTEAFF. The CDR3 region has the DNA TGTGCCTGGGGACAGGGGAAAGACACTGAAGCTTTCTTT.

This chain links TRBV4-2 with TRBJ2-3; 8 positions match TRBD2. Trimming cost V 4 bases and J 6 bases; bases outside gene matches: 6. The CDR3 sequence is 14 residues long. Germline V lookup: CDR1 LGHNA, CDR2 YNFKEQ. The CDR3 sequence is CASSPAGASDTQYF. The CDR3 DNA reads as TGTGCCAGCAGCCCAGCGGGAGCGTCGGATACGCAGTATTTT.

Written as DNA, the CDR3 is TGTGCCAGCAGCTTAGGCATGGGAGGAAATGGCTACACCTTC. Protein sequence: CASSLGMGGNGYTF. The chain combines TRBV5-5 with TRBJ1-2; no definite D call. Germline-derived CDR1 and CDR2 are SGHKS and YYEKEE (reference sequence). Trimming took 2 bases from V and 6 from J, leaving 14 bases between them. The CDR3 consists of 14 residues. The full variable domain, its missing parts supplied by reference TRBV5-5 and TRBJ1-2, is DAGVTQSPTHLIKTRGQQVTLRCSPISGHKSVSWYQQVLGQGPQFIFQYYEKEERGRGNFPDRFSARQFPNYSSELNVNALLLGDSALYLCASSLGMGGNGYTFGSGTRLTVV.

This chain uses TRBV9 with TRBJ1-3, with D unresolved. Germline V gene lookup returns CDR1 SGDLS and CDR2 YYNGEE. The CDR3 sequence is 16 residues long. V was shortened by 0 bases and J by 0 bases, with 10 bases between the two germline ends. The CDR3 nucleotides read TGTGCCAGCAGCGTAGGAGGGTTTAGCTCTGGAAACACCATATATTTT. It specifies CASSVGGFSSGNTIYF.

The rearrangement uses TRBV18 and TRBJ1-1; possible D gene TRBD1, 6 bases. The CDR3 runs to 14 residues. The germline V gene has CDR1 KGHSH and CDR2 LQKENI. The germline V and J ends were trimmed by 6 bases and 1 base, with 12 bases remaining between them. CDR3 protein: CASSLDRENTEAFF. DNA for the CDR3: TGTGCCAGCTCGCTGGACAGAGAGAACACTGAAGCTTTCTTT.

V usage is TRBV19 and J usage is TRBJ1-5; D unclear. Per germline, CDR1 LNHDA and CDR2 SQIVND (reference sequence). The CDR3 loop spans 15 amino acids. Trimming removed 5 bases at V and 0 bases at J, with 11 bases between. This chain's CDR3 is CASSAVGYSNQPQHF. The DNA of the CDR3 is TGTGCCAGTAGTGCGGTCGGATATAGCAATCAGCCCCAGCATTTT.

V usage is TRBV28 and J usage is TRBJ1-1; 10 bases map to TRBD1. Germline assignment: CDR1 MDHEN and CDR2 SYDVKM. The J segment lost 1 base and the V segment lost 10 bases, leaving 12 bases of the junction unmatched. The CDR3 has 16 residues. CDR3 residues: CATVPGTGVTNTEAFF. The CDR3 region has the DNA TGTGCCACCGTACCCGGGACAGGGGTCACGAACACTGAAGCTTTCTTT.

The CDR3 here is CASSGLVNTEAFF. In DNA form, the CDR3 reads TGTGCCAGCAGCGGCCTGGTGAACACTGAAGCTTTCTTT. The chain is built from TRBV16 and TRBJ1-1, with D uncertain. CDR3 size: 13 residues. The V gene lost 5 bases and the J gene lost 0 bases, with 7 bases spanning the gap. CDR1 and CDR2 from the germline V gene are KGHSY and FQNENV.

The rearrangement links TRBV2 to TRBJ1-2; D is unresolved. Trimming removed 3 bases at V and 3 bases at J, with 8 bases between. Germline CDR1 reads SNHLY; CDR2 reads FYNNEI. CDR3 length equals 13 residues. The CDR3, as DNA: TGTGCCAGCAGTGACAGGATTTACTATGGCTACACCTTC. It is translated as CASSDRIYYGYTF.

The chain links TRBV19 to TRBJ1-4, with D unclear. This CDR3 spans 15 amino acids. The germline V and J ends were trimmed by 1 base and 0 bases, with 6 bases remaining between them. Germline V gene sequence: CDR1 LNHDA, CDR2 SQIVND (reference sequence). The CDR3, as DNA: TGTGCCAGTAGTATAGGGAGATCAACTAATGAAAAACTGTTTTTT. Amino acid sequence: CASSIGRSTNEKLFF.

The rearrangement uses TRBV19 and TRBJ2-5; no reliable D call. The germline V and J ends were trimmed by 1 base and 5 bases, with 11 bases remaining between them. CDR1 and CDR2 (germline): LNHDA, SQIVND (reference sequence). This CDR3 has 14 amino acids. The CDR3 is CASSIAGGGETQYF. CDR3 bases: TGTGCCAGTAGTATAGCCGGCGGTGGGGAGACCCAGTACTTC. Variable domain in full (rest from reference TRBV19 and TRBJ2-5): DGGITQSPKYLFRKEGQNVTLSCEQNLNHDAMYWYRQDPGQGLRLIYYSQIVNDFQKGDIAEGYSVSREKKESFPLTVTSAQKNPTAFYLCASSIAGGGETQYFGPGTRLLVL.

The chain has TRBV20-1 and TRBJ2-3; 8 positions match TRBD2. Germline V gene data show CDR1 as DFQATT and CDR2 as SNEGSKA (reference sequence). J gave up 6 bases and V 3 bases, and 14 bases lay outside the gene matches. The CDR3 has 16 residues. In nucleotides, the CDR3 is TGCAGTGCTAGTAGACGGGGGGGCCTGAGGATGGATACGCAGTATTTT. Amino acid sequence: CSASRRGGLRMDTQYF.

V gene TRBV28 combines with J gene TRBJ1-2; D might be TRBD1 (6 bases). This CDR3 is built from 13 residues. V lost 5 bases and J lost 5, with 12 bases in between. The V gene's germline CDR1 is MDHEN and CDR2 SYDVKM. The CDR3 DNA reads as TGTGCCAGCAGTACAACAGGGTGGTATGGCTACACCTTC. Amino acids: CASSTTGWYGYTF.

V is TRBV18 and J is TRBJ1-3, with D maybe TRBD1 (5 bases). The CDR3 sequence is 15 residues long. Germline V lookup: CDR1 KGHSH, CDR2 LQKENI. V lost 1 base, J lost 4 bases, and 11 bases lay in between. The CDR3: CASSPQGQGGNTIYF. In nucleotides, the CDR3 is TGTGCCAGCTCACCACAGGGCCAGGGAGGAAACACCATATATTTT.

J is TRBJ1-1 and V is TRBV30; no clear D. The CDR3 sequence is 13 residues long. V shed 3 bases and J shed 2 bases, with 10 bases lying between them. Germline V gene lookup returns CDR1 GTSNPN and CDR2 SVGIG (reference sequence). The CDR3 reads CAWRRVGNTEAFF. The CDR3 bases are TGTGCCTGGAGGAGGGTAGGTAACACTGAAGCTTTCTTT.

This clone occurred a few times. The genes are TRBV29-1 and TRBJ2-5, with a possible D match to TRBD2 (5 bases). This CDR3 spans 11 amino acids. The V gene's germline CDR1 is SQVTM and CDR2 ANQGSEA. Trimming removed 5 bases from V and 5 bases from J, with 9 bases in between. CDR3 in amino acids: CSVTSEETQYF. The DNA of the CDR3 is TGCAGCGTTACTAGTGAGGAGACCCAGTACTTC.

A single count supports this clone. CDR3 loop: CATHPGELLGNTIYF. The CDR3, as DNA: TGTGCCACCCACCCAGGGGAGCTCCTTGGAAACACCATATATTTT. The gene calls are TRBV6-5 and TRBJ1-3; D may be TRBD1 (6 bases). V was clipped by 10 bases and J by 3 bases, with 19 bases between them. CDR1 and CDR2 (germline): MNHEY, SVGAGI. The CDR3 contains 15 residues.

The chain uses TRBV30 and TRBJ1-5; tentative D call: TRBD1 (5 bases). The germline V and J ends were trimmed by 0 bases and 0 bases, with 21 bases remaining between them. This CDR3 comprises 19 residues. The germline gives CDR1 GTSNPN, CDR2 SVGIG (reference sequence). CDR3 sequence: CAWSVSRTWGSHSNQPQHF. CDR3 DNA sequence: TGTGCCTGGAGTGTATCCCGAACCTGGGGCAGTCATAGCAATCAGCCCCAGCATTTT.

The rearrangement joins TRBV19 to TRBJ1-3; TRBD1 might be the D (6 bases). This CDR3 spans 16 amino acids. Germline lookup yields CDR1 LNHDA and CDR2 SQIVND (reference sequence). Trimming pared 3 bases from V and 3 bases from J, leaving 15 bases between. The CDR3 is CASSISSGARGNTIYF. The CDR3 DNA reads TGTGCCAGTAGTATTTCGTCAGGGGCACGTGGAAACACCATATATTTT.

J is TRBJ1-6 and V is TRBV13, with TRBD1 matching over 8 bases. The CDR3 has 14 amino acids. Germline lookup yields CDR1 PRHDT and CDR2 FYEKMQ (reference sequence). The V and J ends lost 3 bases and 7 bases, in that order; junction bases with no gene match: 2. This CDR3 reads CASSFRGRNSPLHF. In DNA form, the CDR3 reads TGTGCCAGCAGCTTCAGGGGGCGGAATTCACCCCTCCACTTT.

The chain has TRBV30 and TRBJ1-1; tentatively, D is TRBD1 (5 bases). Germline V gene data show CDR1 as GTSNPN and CDR2 as SVGIG (reference sequence). The CDR3 sequence is 10 residues long. The CDR3 is CTSGRTEAFF. CDR3 nucleotides: TGTACATCAGGGCGCACTGAAGCTTTCTTT. The variable domain in full, completed from reference TRBV30 and TRBJ1-1, reads SQTIHQWPATLVQPVGSPLSLECTVEGTSNPNLYWYRQAAGRGLQLLFYSVGIGQISSEVPQNLSASRPQDRQFILSSKKLLLSDSGFYLCTSGRTEAFFGQGTRLTVV.

This chain uses TRBV28 with TRBJ1-6, with 7 bases lining up with TRBD1. Per the germline V gene, CDR1 is MDHEN and CDR2 is SYDVKM. The CDR3 sequence is 17 residues long. V gave up 6 bases and J gave up 7 bases; unmatched junction bases: 15. The CDR3 DNA reads TGTGCCAGCAGACCTTACACAGGGGACCAAGAAAATTCACCCCTCCACTTT. Translation: CASRPYTGDQENSPLHF. The variable domain in full, completed from reference TRBV28 and TRBJ1-6, reads DVKVTQSSRYLVKRTGEKVFLECVQDMDHENMFWYRQDPGLGLRLIYFSYDVKMKEKGDIPEGYSVSREKKERFSLILESASTNQTSMYLCASRPYTGDQENSPLHFGNGTRLTVT.